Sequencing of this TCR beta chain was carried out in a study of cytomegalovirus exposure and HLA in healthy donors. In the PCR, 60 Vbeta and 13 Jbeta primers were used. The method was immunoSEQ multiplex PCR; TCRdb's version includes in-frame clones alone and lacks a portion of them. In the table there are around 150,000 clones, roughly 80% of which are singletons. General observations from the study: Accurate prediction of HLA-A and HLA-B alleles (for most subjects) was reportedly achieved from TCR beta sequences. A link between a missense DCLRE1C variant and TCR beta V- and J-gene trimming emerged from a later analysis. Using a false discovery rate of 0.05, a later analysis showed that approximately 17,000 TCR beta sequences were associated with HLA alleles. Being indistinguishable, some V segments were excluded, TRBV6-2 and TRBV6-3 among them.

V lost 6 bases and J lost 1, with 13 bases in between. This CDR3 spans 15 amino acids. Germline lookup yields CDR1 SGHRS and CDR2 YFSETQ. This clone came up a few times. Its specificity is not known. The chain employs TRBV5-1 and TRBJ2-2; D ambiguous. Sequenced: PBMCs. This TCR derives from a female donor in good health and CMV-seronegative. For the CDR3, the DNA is TGCGCCAGCAACCTGGCGGAGAAGAACACCGGGGAGCTGTTTTTT. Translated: CASNLAEKNTGELFF. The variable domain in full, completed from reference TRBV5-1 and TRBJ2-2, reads KAGVTQTPRYLIKTRGQQVTLSCSPISGHRSVSWYQQTPGQGLQFLFEYFSETQRNKGNFPGRFSGRQFSNSRSEMNVSTLELGDSALYLCASNLAEKNTGELFFGEGSRLTVL.